A selection of T cell receptor beta chains follows, all from one sample in a study of radiation and T cells in renal cell carcinoma. Measured with immunoSEQ multiplex PCR; TCRdb has only the in-frame clones, and not every one. The sample has 150,000 or so clones; about 88% are singletons. The sample here was blood, taken from a patient whose treatment included radiotherapy and nephrectomy. Receptors were obtained from a woman in her seventies with renal cell carcinoma. CDR3s include the opening cysteine and the closing phenylalanine or tryptophan. The order of the fields is D gene, clone size, V gene, J gene, CDR3 protein, CDR3 DNA. The D gene is left open where the match is weak. Clone size appears in some rows only: once, few, many, or a class for an expanded clone.

>NA|NA|TRBV19|TRBJ1-6
CASSLGAGDNSPLHF
TGTGCCAGTAGCCTCGGGGCAGGGGATAATTCACCCCTCCACTTT
>NA|NA|TRBV7-9|TRBJ2-1
CASSGSTGSGGNEQFF
TGTGCCAGCAGCGGGAGTACAGGGAGCGGTGGCAATGAGCAGTTCTTC
>NA|NA|TRBV7-2|TRBJ2-1
CASSLGGVYNEQFF
TGTGCCAGCAGCTTAGGGGGCGTGTACAATGAGCAGTTCTTC
>NA|NA|TRBV10-3|TRBJ1-2
CAIGKNRDGDYGYTF
TGTGCCATCGGAAAAAACCGGGACGGAGATTATGGCTACACCTTC
>NA|NA|TRBV19|TRBJ1-2
CASSTLGRTGDYGYTF
TGTGCCAGTAGTACCCTCGGCAGGACCGGCGACTATGGCTACACCTTC
>TRBD1|NA|TRBV19|TRBJ1-1
CASSIPLPTGGNTEAFF
TGTGCCAGTAGTATCCCCTTGCCGACAGGGGGGAACACTGAAGCTTTCTTT
>TRBD2|NA|TRBV29-1|TRBJ2-5
CSVARSGGAETQYF
TGCAGCGTTGCCCGTTCGGGAGGGGCAGAGACCCAGTACTTC
>TRBD1|NA|TRBV28|TRBJ2-7
CASSGTGNSYEQYF
TGTGCCAGCAGTGGGACAGGCAACTCCTACGAGCAGTACTTC
>NA|few|TRBV2|TRBJ1-5
CASSDRVSNQPQHF
TGTGCCAGCAGTGACAGGGTGAGCAATCAGCCCCAGCATTTT
>NA|NA|TRBV7-9|TRBJ2-3
CASSPTSGQYF
TGTGCCAGCAGTCCCACGTCCGGGCAGTATTTT
>NA|once|TRBV9|TRBJ2-3
CASSEGPGTDTQYF
TGTGCCAGCAGCGAGGGACCTGGCACAGATACGCAGTATTTT
>NA|NA|TRBV28|TRBJ1-5
CASSRTDSIQPQHF
TGTGCCAGCAGTCGGACAGACTCCATTCAGCCCCAGCATTTT
>NA|few|TRBV19|TRBJ1-5
CASSITTNQPQHF
TGTGCCAGTAGTATAACGACAAATCAGCCCCAGCATTTT
>NA|few|TRBV28|TRBJ1-1
CARPAAEAFF
TGTGCCAGACCCGCGGCTGAAGCTTTCTTT
>NA|NA|TRBV13|TRBJ2-5
CASSSWAQETQYF
TGTGCCAGCAGCTCCTGGGCCCAAGAGACCCAGTACTTC
>NA|once|TRBV28|TRBJ1-6
CASLSHYNSPLHF
TGTGCCAGCCTCAGTCACTATAATTCACCCCTCCACTTT
>NA|NA|TRBV27|TRBJ1-2
CASGSREPTGYTF
TGTGCCAGCGGGTCCAGGGAACCTACTGGCTACACCTTC
>TRBD1|NA|TRBV4-2|TRBJ1-6
CASSQDAATGNNSPLHF
TGTGCCAGCAGCCAAGATGCCGCGACAGGGAATAATTCACCCCTCCACTTT
>TRBD1|NA|TRBV4-1|TRBJ2-7
CASGTGSYEQYF
TGCGCCAGTGGGACAGGTTCCTACGAGCAGTACTTC
>TRBD1|NA|TRBV27|TRBJ2-7
CASSLRQGFSYEQYF
TGTGCCAGCAGCCTACGACAGGGTTTCTCCTACGAGCAGTACTTC
>NA|once|TRBV11-3|TRBJ2-2
CASSGQLTGELFF
TGTGCCAGCAGCGGACAGCTCACCGGGGAGCTGTTTTTT
>TRBD1|NA|TRBV9|TRBJ1-6
CASSVDRGFSPLHF
TGTGCCAGCAGCGTAGACAGGGGCTTTTCACCCCTCCACTTT
>NA|NA|TRBV11-1|TRBJ2-7
CASSGSGSGEQYF
TGTGCCAGCAGCGGCAGCGGGTCTGGCGAGCAGTACTTC
>TRBD2|NA|TRBV5-4|TRBJ2-7
CASSQSGTSGEQYF
TGTGCCAGCAGCCAATCCGGGACTAGCGGGGAGCAGTACTTC
>NA|NA|TRBV30|TRBJ1-1
CAWSEFLNTEAFF
TGTGCCTGGAGTGAGTTTTTGAACACTGAGGCTTTCTTT
>TRBD1|NA|TRBV5-4|TRBJ2-5
CASSQKKQGPETQYF
TGTGCCAGCAGCCAAAAAAAACAGGGGCCGGAGACCCAGTACTTC
>TRBD1|NA|TRBV14|TRBJ2-3
CASSRQGNTDTQYF
TGTGCCAGCAGCAGACAGGGAAACACAGATACGCAGTATTTT
>TRBD1|NA|TRBV18|TRBJ2-5
CASSPRGQQETQYF
TGTGCCAGCTCACCACGGGGACAGCAAGAGACCCAGTACTTC
>NA|NA|TRBV30|TRBJ2-1
CAWSVHSNEQFF
TGTGCCTGGAGTGTGCACAGCAATGAGCAGTTCTTC
>TRBD1|NA|TRBV9|TRBJ1-4
CASSVSGGAEKLFF
TGTGCCAGCAGCGTATCAGGGGGCGCGGAAAAACTGTTTTTT
>TRBD1|NA|TRBV30|TRBJ2-2
CAWSPGTGYTGELFF
TGTGCCTGGAGTCCGGGGACAGGTTACACCGGGGAGCTGTTTTTT
>TRBD1|NA|TRBV25-1|TRBJ1-2
CASTPEGKGALNYGYTF
TGTGCCAGCACTCCCGAGGGGAAGGGGGCCCTCAACTATGGCTACACCTTC
>NA|NA|TRBV2|TRBJ1-2
CASSEYGVYGYTF
TGTGCCAGCAGTGAATATGGGGTCTATGGCTACACCTTC
>TRBD2|NA|TRBV6-6|TRBJ2-1
CASSSSGAGNEQFF
TGTGCCAGCAGTTCCAGCGGGGCGGGCAATGAGCAGTTCTTC
>NA|NA|TRBV6-6|TRBJ1-5
CASSPKGGRSNQPQHF
TGTGCCAGCAGCCCTAAAGGCGGCAGGAGCAATCAGCCCCAGCATTTT
>TRBD2|NA|TRBV7-9|TRBJ2-1
CASSLLAGGNEQFF
TGTGCCAGCAGCTTACTGGCGGGGGGGAATGAGCAGTTCTTC
>NA|NA|TRBV19|TRBJ1-4
CASSNGPPDRTNEKLFF
TGTGCCAGTAGTAACGGGCCCCCCGACAGGACGAATGAAAAACTGTTTTTT
>TRBD1|NA|TRBV5-1|TRBJ2-2
CASSLTGDTGELFF
TGCGCCAGCAGCTTGACAGGGGACACCGGGGAGCTGTTTTTT
>TRBD1|NA|TRBV18|TRBJ1-4
CASSPGQGSEKLFF
TGTGCCAGCTCACCGGGACAGGGGAGTGAAAAACTGTTTTTT
>NA|NA|TRBV6-1|TRBJ1-5
CASSEAWDQPQHF
TGTGCCAGCAGTGAAGCGTGGGATCAGCCCCAGCATTTT
>NA|NA|TRBV5-4|TRBJ2-7
CASSSGPSAEQYF
TGTGCCAGCAGCTCCGGACCGTCCGCCGAGCAGTACTTC
>NA|once|TRBV7-2|TRBJ1-1
CASSQLSWNTEAFF
TGTGCCAGCAGCCAACTCTCTTGGAACACTGAAGCTTTCTTT
>TRBD1|NA|TRBV9|TRBJ2-3
CASSAYGQGAFRDTQYF
TGTGCCAGCAGCGCCTACGGACAGGGGGCATTTCGGGATACGCAGTATTTT
>NA|NA|TRBV28|TRBJ2-2
CASTLGGNTGELFF
TGTGCCAGCACCTTGGGGGGTAACACCGGGGAGCTGTTTTTT
>NA|NA|TRBV5-8|TRBJ1-6
CASSSTGLASPLHF
TGTGCCAGCAGCTCCACAGGACTCGCATCACCCCTCCACTTT
>NA|NA|TRBV19|TRBJ1-4
CASRGTNYNEKLFF
TGTGCCAGTAGGGGGACCAACTATAATGAAAAACTGTTTTTT
>NA|once|TRBV9|TRBJ1-5
CASSIAGTSNQPQHF
TGTGCCAGCAGCATAGCCGGGACAAGCAATCAGCCCCAGCATTTT
>NA|NA|TRBV15|TRBJ2-3
CATSRGGASDTQYF
TGTGCCACCAGCAGAGGGGGGGCTTCAGATACGCAGTATTTT
>NA|NA|TRBV6-6|TRBJ1-5
CASSSTGSQPQHF
TGTGCCAGCAGCTCCACGGGGTCTCAGCCCCAGCATTTT
>NA|NA|TRBV30|TRBJ2-2
CAWSPRAFTGSAGELFF
TGTGCCTGGAGTCCACGGGCCTTCACAGGGTCGGCCGGGGAGCTGTTTTTT
>TRBD1|NA|TRBV19|TRBJ1-4
CASSIPRDRAEKLFF
TGTGCCAGTAGTATCCCCCGGGACAGGGCTGAAAAACTGTTTTTT
>NA|NA|TRBV7-6|TRBJ2-1
CASSLAILGNEQFF
TGTGCCAGCAGCTTAGCCATTTTAGGCAATGAGCAGTTCTTC
>NA|NA|TRBV25-1|TRBJ2-7
CATSLVYEQYF
TGTGCCACCTCCTTGGTCTACGAGCAGTACTTC
>NA|NA|TRBV5-1|TRBJ2-2
CASSFADRNTGELFF
TGCGCCAGCAGCTTTGCAGATAGGAACACCGGGGAGCTGTTTTTT
>NA|NA|TRBV6-1|TRBJ1-1
CASSVTGTRNTEAFF
TGTGCCAGCAGTGTTACCGGGACAAGGAACACTGAAGCTTTCTTT
>TRBD1|NA|TRBV5-4|TRBJ2-3
CASSSGSTGAPLVYF
TGTGCCAGCAGCTCCGGCTCGACAGGGGCCCCCTTGGTGTATTTT
>TRBD1|NA|TRBV5-8|TRBJ1-4
CASSPGTGGSSNEKLFF
TGTGCCAGCAGCCCCGGGACAGGGGGTTCTTCTAATGAAAAACTGTTTTTT
>NA|NA|TRBV9|TRBJ2-1
CASSVVGAGTREQFF
TGTGCCAGCAGCGTAGTAGGGGCTGGGACGAGAGAGCAGTTCTTC
>TRBD1|NA|TRBV4-1|TRBJ2-7
CASSQTLTGGFYEQYF
TGCGCCAGCAGCCAAACCCTCACAGGGGGCTTTTACGAGCAGTACTTC